Listed below are T cell receptor beta chains from one sample, sequenced in a study of CD8+CD57+ T cells in acquired aplastic anemia. TCRdb independently ran MiXCR on the reads; one entry per CDR3 protein. There are a few hundred thousand distinct CDR3 sequences in the sample; approximately 56% occur only once, and roughly 8% lies in the top ten. The sequenced sample consisted of sorted CD4+, CD8+, or CD8+CD57+ T cells (not recorded which) from PBMCs. Receptor source: a human donor with severe aplastic anemia or a healthy control (not recorded which). CDR3s include the opening cysteine and the closing phenylalanine or tryptophan. A D gene is named only where the DNA matches it firmly. Some rows have no size entry. The others give once, few or many, or a class for an expanded clone.

cdr3_length	d_call	j_call	v_call	clone_size	cdr3_aa	cdr3_nt
13	.	TRBJ2-3	TRBV11-2	many	CASSPGSTDTQYF	TGTGCCAGCAGCCCAGGCAGCACAGATACGCAGTATTTT
14	.	TRBJ1-1	TRBV20-1	many	CSALEQYFGTEAFF	.
16	TRBD1	TRBJ2-3	TRBV24-1	.	CATSDSRTGAEDTQYF	TGTGCCACCAGTGATTCTAGGACAGGGGCGGAAGATACGCAGTATTTT
15	TRBD1	TRBJ2-1	TRBV24-1	.	CATSGAGQGSDEQFF	TGTGCCACCAGTGGTGCGGGACAGGGTTCGGATGAGCAGTTCTTC
13	.	TRBJ2-3	TRBV2	.	CASSLGTPDTQYF	TGTGCCAGCAGCTTAGGCACACCAGATACGCAGTATTTT
10	.	TRBJ2-7	TRBV20-1	.	CSATGDEQYF	TGCAGTGCTACAGGAGACGAGCAGTACTTC
11	TRBD2	TRBJ2-7	TRBV2	.	CASGTTYEQYF	TGTGCCAGCGGGACTACCTACGAGCAGTACTTC
15	TRBD1	TRBJ1-1	TRBV24-1	.	CATRGQGLMNTEAFF	TGTGCCACCAGGGGACAGGGGCTTATGAACACTGAAGCTTTCTTT
14	.	TRBJ1-6	TRBV6-5	many	CASRSATYNSPLHF	TGTGCCAGCAGGTCAGCCACCTATAATTCACCCCTCCACTTT
13	.	TRBJ2-1	TRBV5-1	many	CASSPGPNNEQFF	TGCGCCAGCAGCCCGGGACCCAACAATGAGCAGTTCTTC
15	.	TRBJ1-5	TRBV6-1	.	CASGRSGPTNQPQHF	TGTGCCTCGGGCCGTTCTGGTCCAACCAATCAGCCCCAGCATTTT
15	TRBD1	TRBJ1-1	TRBV5-1	.	CASSGNRGRDTEAFF	TGCGCCAGCAGCGGTAACAGGGGAAGGGACACTGAAGCTTTCTTT
15	TRBD2	TRBJ2-5	TRBV20-1	.	CSASLVSGDQETQYF	TGCAGTGCTAGTTTGGTTAGCGGGGACCAAGAGACCCAGTACTTC
14	TRBD1	TRBJ1-2	TRBV10-3	.	CAISLSTGDYGYTF	TGTGCCATCAGTCTGTCGACAGGGGACTATGGCTACACCTTC
13	.	TRBJ1-1	TRBV25-1	many	CASSEQTGTEAFF	TGTGCCAGCAGTGAACAAACAGGGACTGAAGCTTTCTTT